A single sample is the source of the 26 T cell receptor beta chains below, sequenced in a study of blood T cell repertoires in COVID-19. Using immunoSEQ multiplex PCR, the repertoire was profiled, and TCRdb retains in-frame clones only, with some absent. The repertoire holds some 190,000 clones, with approximately 85% as singletons. The sample consisted of peripheral blood. The source is a woman aged 55-70 years with acute or convalescent COVID-19.

V usage is TRBV4-1 and J usage is TRBJ1-3; D is unclear. The V end was cut by 0 bases, the J end by 0 bases, with 9 bases between. The CDR3 has 16 amino acids. Germline V gives CDR1 MGHRA, CDR2 YSYEKL. Written as DNA, the CDR3 is TGCGCCAGCAGCCAAGATCGTAGCTTCTCTGGAAACACCATATATTTT. The encoded protein is CASSQDRSFSGNTIYF.

The chain joins TRBV2 to TRBJ1-1, with TRBD1 identical over 7 bases. J lost 1 base, V lost 6 bases, and 2 bases had no gene match. The CDR3 covers 13 residues. Germline V CDR1 and CDR2: SNHLY, FYNNEI. In nucleotides, the CDR3 is TGTGCCAGCAGATACAGGGGGAACACTGAAGCTTTCTTT. Protein: CASRYRGNTEAFF.

The rearrangement uses TRBV2 and TRBJ1-6; 7 positions match TRBD1. Germline trimming cut 6 bases from V and 5 bases from J; bases unmatched to any gene: 7. Germline assignment: CDR1 SNHLY and CDR2 FYNNEI. CDR3 length: 15 residues. For the CDR3, the DNA is TGTGCCAGCAGATCCCGGACAGGCGATAATTCACCCCTCCACTTT. Protein: CASRSRTGDNSPLHF.

This clone was observed once. The V and J genes are TRBV21-1 and TRBJ2-7; TRBD1 is taken as the D call from the table, unchecked against the DNA. TRBV21-1 is assigned pseudogene status. CDR3 length: 15 amino acids. The DNA of the CDR3 is TGTGCCAGCAGCAAGCACTACAGGGGGAACTACGAGCAGTACTTC. It specifies CASSKHYRGNYEQYF.

The rearrangement joins TRBV29-1 to TRBJ2-3; 10 bases match TRBD1. The CDR3 extends over 14 amino acids. Germline CDR1 reads SQVTM; CDR2 reads ANQGSEA. The V and J ends lost 6 bases and 4 bases, in that order; junction bases with no gene match: 7. CDR3 bases: TGCAGCGTAGGGGACAGGGGAGTCGCAGATACGCAGTATTTT. Translated: CSVGDRGVADTQYF.

This rearrangement joins TRBV10-2 to TRBJ2-2, with unresolved D. The CDR3 spans 14 residues. Trimming stripped 2 bases from V and 6 bases from J, with 10 bases between. Per germline, CDR1 WSHSY and CDR2 SAAADI. The CDR3 DNA reads as TGCGCCAGCAGTGAGGGTAATGGCCCCGGGGAGCTGTTTTTT. It is translated as CASSEGNGPGELFF.

This sequence joins TRBV5-8 and TRBJ2-1; no definite D call. This CDR3 region has 14 residues. Germline V gene sequence: CDR1 SGHTS, CDR2 YDEGEE. V lost 0 bases to trimming and J lost 0 bases, with 4 bases between them. The CDR3 sequence is CASSLASSYNEQFF. The CDR3 DNA is TGTGCCAGCAGCTTGGCTAGCTCCTACAATGAGCAGTTCTTC.

The J gene is TRBJ2-2, the V gene TRBV24-1; 8 nucleotides line up with TRBD2. V was clipped by 0 bases and J by 8 bases; unmatched bases: 4. Germline V gives CDR1 KGHDR, CDR2 SFDVKD. CDR3 length: 15 residues. Here the CDR3 DNA reads TGTGCCACCAGTGATTTGAGCGGGAGTACGGGGGAGCTGTTTTTT. This gives the protein CATSDLSGSTGELFF.

The rearrangement uses TRBV2 and TRBJ1-3; TRBD1 might be the D (6 bases). Germline V lookup: CDR1 SNHLY, CDR2 FYNNEI. The CDR3 runs 16 residues. Trimming stripped 1 base from V and 0 bases from J, with 10 bases between. The CDR3 loop reads CASSEGTATSGNTIYF. The CDR3 nucleotides read TGTGCCAGCAGTGAAGGGACAGCAACCTCTGGAAACACCATATATTTT.

This chain uses TRBV5-1 with TRBJ2-7; the D gene is possibly TRBD2 (5 bases). Trimming took 4 bases from V and 10 from J, leaving 15 bases between them. Germline V gene sequence: CDR1 SGHRS, CDR2 YFSETQ. The CDR3 sequence is 12 residues long. CDR3 bases: TGCGCCAGCAGCGAGCCCCGGACTCTTCAGTACTTC. It yields the protein CASSEPRTLQYF.

This clone turned up a few times. V is TRBV6-5 and J is TRBJ2-3; possibly TRBD2 for D (5 bases). V was pared by 7 bases and J by 3 bases, with 17 bases between. CDR3 length: 15 residues. The germline V gene has CDR1 MNHEY and CDR2 SVGAGI. The CDR3 loop reads CASKRAVHPTDTQYF. CDR3 coding DNA: TGTGCCAGCAAGAGGGCAGTACATCCTACAGATACGCAGTATTTT.

The chain recombines TRBV28 with TRBJ1-1; 9 bases agree with TRBD1. Germline CDR1 MDHEN, CDR2 SYDVKM. Trimming at V came to 6 bases and at J to 3 bases, leaving 5 bases not matched to a gene. This CDR3 is 14 amino acids long. Here the CDR3 DNA reads TGTGCCAGCAGGAAGGGGGACAGGGACACTGAAGCTTTCTTT. Translating gives CASRKGDRDTEAFF.

The genes are TRBV6-5 and TRBJ2-2; TRBD1 aligns across 7 bases. V lost 4 bases to trimming and J lost 6 bases; unmatched junction nucleotides: 5. Looked up from germline, CDR1 is MNHEY and CDR2 is SVGAGI. The CDR3 runs 14 residues. The CDR3 loop reads CASSSAGGPGELFF. The CDR3 DNA reads as TGTGCCAGCAGTTCCGCAGGGGGTCCCGGGGAGCTGTTTTTT.

The CDR3 sequence: CASSRGAGLAGLGGGTQYF. CDR3 coding DNA: TGTGCCAGCAGTAGGGGAGCAGGACTAGCGGGTTTGGGAGGCGGTACGCAGTATTTT. The J gene is TRBJ2-3, the V gene TRBV6-2 or TRBV6-3, with 11 bases lining up with TRBD2. The CDR3 runs 19 residues. Per germline, CDR1 MNHEY and CDR2 SVGEGT. J gave up 8 bases and V 5 bases, and 21 bases lay outside the gene matches.

V is TRBV27 and J is TRBJ2-1, with D unresolved. Germline CDR1 reads MNHEY; CDR2 reads SMNVEV (reference sequence). V dropped 3 bases and J dropped 5 bases, with 11 bases sitting between them. The length of the CDR3 is 14 residues. This CDR3 is CASSFLGANNEQFF. In DNA form, the CDR3 reads TGTGCCAGCAGTTTCCTCGGAGCAAACAATGAGCAGTTCTTC.

CDR3 residues: CATSPTSGGPGSYNEQFF. The DNA for the CDR3 is TGTGCCACCAGCCCGACTAGCGGGGGGCCGGGGTCCTACAATGAGCAGTTCTTC. The chain links TRBV24-1 to TRBJ2-1; 13 bases align to TRBD2. The CDR3 is made up of 18 amino acids. V shed 7 bases and J 1 base; nucleotides not matched to a gene: 9. The germline gives CDR1 KGHDR, CDR2 SFDVKD.

This CDR3 is CASSLTSGGYNEQFF. CDR3 DNA sequence: TGTGCCAGCAGCTTGACTAGCGGGGGGTACAATGAGCAGTTCTTC. This chain connects TRBV7-9 to TRBJ2-1, with 13 positions matching TRBD2. Germline trimming cut 3 bases from V and 4 bases from J; bases unmatched to any gene: 0. The germline V gene has CDR1 SEHNR and CDR2 FQNEAQ (reference sequence). CDR3 length: 15 residues.

This clone was recorded a few times. The rearrangement joins TRBV7-8 to TRBJ2-1; TRBD2 matches 9 bases. Germline CDR1 and CDR2: SGHVS and FQNEAQ. V shed 0 bases, J shed 5 bases, and the junction held 11 bases outside the gene matches. The CDR3 runs to 18 residues. CDR3 amino acids: CASSLAQLPGLANNEQFF. In DNA, the CDR3 is TGTGCCAGCAGCTTAGCGCAACTCCCGGGACTAGCAAACAATGAGCAGTTCTTC.

This rearrangement joins TRBV18 to TRBJ2-5, with D possibly matching TRBD2 (5 bases). The CDR3 spans 17 residues. Germline lookup yields CDR1 KGHSH and CDR2 LQKENI. The V end lost 3 bases, the J end lost 4 bases, and 21 bases lay between the germline ends. The CDR3 reads CASSPGVRPRRGETQYF. CDR3 nucleotide sequence: TGTGCCAGCTCACCTGGTGTTCGTCCTCGACGGGGAGAGACCCAGTACTTC.

The chain joins TRBV19 to TRBJ2-2; D ambiguous. Germline lookup yields CDR1 LNHDA and CDR2 SQIVND (reference sequence). Trimming took off 3 bases at V and 5 bases at J, with 7 bases between the two ends. The CDR3 is 13 residues long. The CDR3 DNA is TGTGCCAGTAGTATGGTCGGGACCGGGGAGCTGTTTTTT. It encodes CASSMVGTGELFF.

This clone has only a few counts. The rearrangement uses TRBV10-1 and TRBJ1-4; D may be TRBD1 (6 bases). The germline V gene encodes CDR1 WNHNN and CDR2 SYGVQD (reference sequence). The length of the CDR3 is 11 residues. V was pared by 6 bases and J by 12 bases, with 11 bases between. The CDR3 region is CASRDSGELFF. The DNA of the CDR3 is TGCGCCAGCAGGGACAGCGGCGAACTGTTTTTT.

V gene TRBV3-1 (or the pseudogene TRBV3-2) combines with J gene TRBJ1-2; 9 nucleotides line up with TRBD1. The CDR3 runs to 17 residues. Trimming at V came to 3 bases and at J to 0 bases, leaving 8 bases not matched to a gene. Germline-derived CDR1 and CDR2 are LGHDT and YNNKEL (reference sequence). The CDR3 region is CASSHNPGQGSNYGYTF. As DNA, the CDR3 is TGTGCCAGCAGCCATAACCCGGGACAGGGTTCTAACTATGGCTACACCTTC.

The rearrangement links TRBV28 to TRBJ2-4, with D perhaps TRBD1 (7 bases). Germline V gene lookup returns CDR1 MDHEN and CDR2 SYDVKM. The germline V and J ends were trimmed by 3 bases and 2 bases, with 14 bases remaining between them. This CDR3 has 16 amino acids. The DNA of the CDR3 is TGTGCCAGCAGTTTTTGGCGGGGACAGTCCAAAAACATTCAGTACTTC. Its translation is CASSFWRGQSKNIQYF.

The chain combines TRBV6-1 with TRBJ1-2; D is unclear. The CDR3 is 15 residues long. The germline V gene has CDR1 MNHNS and CDR2 SASEGT. V dropped 3 bases and J dropped 1 base, with 12 bases sitting between them. In DNA form, the CDR3 reads TGTGCCAGCAGTGAGGGCACCGGATTTAACTATGGCTACACCTTC. Protein sequence: CASSEGTGFNYGYTF.

V gene TRBV6-5 combines with J gene TRBJ2-1; 7 bases fit TRBD2. V was clipped by 10 bases and J by 0 bases; unmatched bases: 9. The CDR3 covers 15 residues. Germline V lookup: CDR1 MNHEY, CDR2 SVGAGI. The CDR3 sequence: CAIIKPSGSYNEQFF. In DNA, the CDR3 is TGTGCCATCATTAAGCCTAGCGGCTCCTACAATGAGCAGTTCTTC.

This rearrangement joins TRBV7-2 to TRBJ1-1, with D tentatively TRBD1 (6 bases). Trimming took 1 base from V and 6 from J, leaving 9 bases between them. This CDR3 comprises 13 residues. Germline loops: CDR1 SGHTA, CDR2 FQGNSA. The CDR3 sequence: CASSLGGRAEAFF. The CDR3 region has the DNA TGTGCCAGCAGCTTAGGGGGGCGGGCTGAAGCTTTCTTT.